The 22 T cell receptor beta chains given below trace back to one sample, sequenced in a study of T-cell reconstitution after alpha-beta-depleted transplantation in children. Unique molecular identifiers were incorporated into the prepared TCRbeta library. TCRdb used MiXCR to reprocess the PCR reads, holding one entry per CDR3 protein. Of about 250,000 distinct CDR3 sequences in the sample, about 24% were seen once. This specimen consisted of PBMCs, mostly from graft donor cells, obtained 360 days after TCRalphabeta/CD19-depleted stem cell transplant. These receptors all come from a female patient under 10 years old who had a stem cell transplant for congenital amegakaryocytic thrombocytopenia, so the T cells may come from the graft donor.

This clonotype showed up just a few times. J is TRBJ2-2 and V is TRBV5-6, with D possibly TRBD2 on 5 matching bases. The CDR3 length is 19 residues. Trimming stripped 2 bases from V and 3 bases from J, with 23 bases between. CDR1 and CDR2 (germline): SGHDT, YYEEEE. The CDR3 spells CASSFYRGQLPGDTGELFF. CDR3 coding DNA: TGTGCCAGCAGCTTTTATCGTGGGCAACTTCCCGGGGACACCGGGGAGCTGTTTTTT.

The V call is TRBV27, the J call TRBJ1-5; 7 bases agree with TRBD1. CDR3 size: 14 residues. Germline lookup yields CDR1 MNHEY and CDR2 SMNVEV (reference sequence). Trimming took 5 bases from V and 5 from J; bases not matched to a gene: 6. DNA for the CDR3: TGTGCCAGCAGTAATACAGGGGCCTATCAGCCCCAGCATTTT. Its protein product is CASSNTGAYQPQHF.

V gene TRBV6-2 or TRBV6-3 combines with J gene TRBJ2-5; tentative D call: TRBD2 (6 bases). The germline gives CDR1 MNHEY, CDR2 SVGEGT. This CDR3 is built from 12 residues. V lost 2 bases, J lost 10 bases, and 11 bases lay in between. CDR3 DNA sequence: TGTGCCAGCAGTTACGGCAGGGAGGACCAGTACTTC. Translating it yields CASSYGREDQYF.

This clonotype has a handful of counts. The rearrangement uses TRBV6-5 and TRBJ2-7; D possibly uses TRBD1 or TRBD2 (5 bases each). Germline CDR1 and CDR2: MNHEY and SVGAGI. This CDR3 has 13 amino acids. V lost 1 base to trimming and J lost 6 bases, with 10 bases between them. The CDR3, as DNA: TGTGCCAGCAGTTACTTGGGGGTCGGCGAGCAGTACTTC. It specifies CASSYLGVGEQYF.

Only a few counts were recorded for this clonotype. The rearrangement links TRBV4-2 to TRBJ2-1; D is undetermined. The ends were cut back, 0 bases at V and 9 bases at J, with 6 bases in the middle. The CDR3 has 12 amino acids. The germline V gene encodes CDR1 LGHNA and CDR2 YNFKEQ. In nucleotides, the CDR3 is TGTGCCAGCAGCCAAGAGGCGGTTGAGCAGTTCTTC. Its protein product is CASSQEAVEQFF.

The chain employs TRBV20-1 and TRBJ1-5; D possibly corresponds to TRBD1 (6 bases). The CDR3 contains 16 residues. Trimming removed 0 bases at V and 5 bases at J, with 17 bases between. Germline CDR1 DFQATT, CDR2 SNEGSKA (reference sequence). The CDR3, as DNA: TGCAGTGCTAGAGATGTGGGGTTCGAGGGGGATCAGCCCCAGCATTTT. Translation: CSARDVGFEGDQPQHF.

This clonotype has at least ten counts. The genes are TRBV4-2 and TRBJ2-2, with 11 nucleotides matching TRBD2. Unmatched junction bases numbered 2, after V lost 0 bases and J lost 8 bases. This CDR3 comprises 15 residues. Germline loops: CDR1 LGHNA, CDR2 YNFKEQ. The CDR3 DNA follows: TGTGCCAGCAGCCAAGATAGCGGGAGGGAGGGGGAGCTGTTTTTT. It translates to CASSQDSGREGELFF.

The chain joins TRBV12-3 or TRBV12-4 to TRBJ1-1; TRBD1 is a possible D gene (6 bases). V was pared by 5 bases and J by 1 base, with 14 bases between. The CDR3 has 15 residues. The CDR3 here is CASSLTSTGNTEAFF. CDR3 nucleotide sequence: TGTGCCAGCAGTCTCACTTCGACAGGGAACACTGAAGCTTTCTTT.

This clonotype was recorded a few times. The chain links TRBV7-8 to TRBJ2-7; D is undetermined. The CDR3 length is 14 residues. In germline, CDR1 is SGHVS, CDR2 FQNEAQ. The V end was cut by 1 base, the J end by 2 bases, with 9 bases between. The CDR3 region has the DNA TGTGCCAGCAGCTTAGTTGTGGCTACCTACGAGCAGTACTTC. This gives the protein CASSLVVATYEQYF.

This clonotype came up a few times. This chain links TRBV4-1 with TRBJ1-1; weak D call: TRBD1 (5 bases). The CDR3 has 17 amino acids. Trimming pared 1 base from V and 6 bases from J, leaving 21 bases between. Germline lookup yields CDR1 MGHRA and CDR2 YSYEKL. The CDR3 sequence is CASSQVKAGLPHPEAFF. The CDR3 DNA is TGCGCCAGCAGCCAAGTTAAGGCAGGGTTGCCTCACCCTGAAGCTTTCTTT.

CDR3 nucleotides: TGCGCCAGCAGCTTACAGGGGGCCTCCTACGAGCAGTACTTC. This codes for CASSLQGASYEQYF. V is TRBV5-1 and J is TRBJ2-7; 9 nucleotides align to TRBD1. Trimming at V came to 2 bases and at J to 0 bases, leaving 0 bases not matched to a gene. Germline V gives CDR1 SGHRS, CDR2 YFSETQ. The length of the CDR3 is 14 residues.

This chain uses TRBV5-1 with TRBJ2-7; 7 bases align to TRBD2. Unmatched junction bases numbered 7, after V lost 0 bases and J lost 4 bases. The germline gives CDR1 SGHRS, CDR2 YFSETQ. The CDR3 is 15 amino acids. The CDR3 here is CASSLGSGNTYEQYF. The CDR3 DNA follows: TGCGCCAGCAGCTTGGGAAGCGGGAACACTTACGAGCAGTACTTC. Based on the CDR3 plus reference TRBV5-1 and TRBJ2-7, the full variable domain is KAGVTQTPRYLIKTRGQQVTLSCSPISGHRSVSWYQQTPGQGLQFLFEYFSETQRNKGNFPGRFSGRQFSNSRSEMNVSTLELGDSALYLCASSLGSGNTYEQYFGPGTRLTVT.

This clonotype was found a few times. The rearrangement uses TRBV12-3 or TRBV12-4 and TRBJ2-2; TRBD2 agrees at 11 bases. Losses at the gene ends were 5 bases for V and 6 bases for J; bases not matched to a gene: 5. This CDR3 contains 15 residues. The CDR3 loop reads CASSVSGRAPGELFF. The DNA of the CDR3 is TGTGCCAGCAGTGTTAGCGGGAGGGCCCCCGGGGAGCTGTTTTTT.

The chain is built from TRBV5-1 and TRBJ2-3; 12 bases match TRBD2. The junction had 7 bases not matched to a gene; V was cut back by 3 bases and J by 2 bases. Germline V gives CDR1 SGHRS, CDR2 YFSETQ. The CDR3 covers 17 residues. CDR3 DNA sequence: TGCGCCAGCAGCTGGAGACTAGCGGGAGTTCCCACAGATACGCAGTATTTT. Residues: CASSWRLAGVPTDTQYF.

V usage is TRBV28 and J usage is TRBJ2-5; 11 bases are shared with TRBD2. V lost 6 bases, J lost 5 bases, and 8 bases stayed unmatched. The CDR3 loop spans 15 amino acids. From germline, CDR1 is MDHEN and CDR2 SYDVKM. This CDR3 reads CASSQVTSGVETQYF. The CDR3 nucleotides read TGTGCCAGCAGCCAAGTGACTAGCGGGGTTGAGACCCAGTACTTC.

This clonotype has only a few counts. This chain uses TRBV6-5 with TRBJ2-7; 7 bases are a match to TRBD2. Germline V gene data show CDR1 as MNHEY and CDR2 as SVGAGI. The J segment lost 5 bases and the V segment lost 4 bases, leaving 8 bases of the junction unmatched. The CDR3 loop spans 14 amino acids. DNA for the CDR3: TGTGCCAGCAGTTCCAGCGGACTAGTCGACGAGCAGTACTTC. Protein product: CASSSSGLVDEQYF.

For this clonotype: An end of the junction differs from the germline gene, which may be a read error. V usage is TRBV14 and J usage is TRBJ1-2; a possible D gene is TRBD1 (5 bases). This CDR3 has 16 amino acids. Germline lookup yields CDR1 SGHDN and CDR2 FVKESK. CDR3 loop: CASSQDRAGRVYGYSF. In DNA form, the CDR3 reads TGTGCCAGCAGCCAAGATCGAGCGGGACGGGTTTATGGCTACAGCTTC.

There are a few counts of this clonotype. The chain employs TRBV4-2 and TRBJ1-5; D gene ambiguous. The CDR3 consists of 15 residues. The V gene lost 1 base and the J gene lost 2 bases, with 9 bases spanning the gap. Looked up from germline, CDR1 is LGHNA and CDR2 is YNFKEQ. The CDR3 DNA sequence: TGTGCCAGCAGCCAAGTACAGAGGGGCAATCAGCCCCAGCATTTT. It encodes CASSQVQRGNQPQHF.

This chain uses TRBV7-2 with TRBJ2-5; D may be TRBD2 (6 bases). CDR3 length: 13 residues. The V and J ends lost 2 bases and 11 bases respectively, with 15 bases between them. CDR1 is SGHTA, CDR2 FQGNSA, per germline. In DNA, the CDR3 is TGTGCCAGCAGCTTATATGTTTCCGGGACTCAGTACTTC. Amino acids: CASSLYVSGTQYF.

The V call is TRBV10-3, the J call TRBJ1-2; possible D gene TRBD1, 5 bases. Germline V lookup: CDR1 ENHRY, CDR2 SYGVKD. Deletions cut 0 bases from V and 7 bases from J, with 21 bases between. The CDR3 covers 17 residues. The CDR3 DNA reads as TGTGCCATCAGTGAGTCTCCGTCGGGGGTGATTGAGTGTGGCTACACCTTC. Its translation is CAISESPSGVIECGYTF.

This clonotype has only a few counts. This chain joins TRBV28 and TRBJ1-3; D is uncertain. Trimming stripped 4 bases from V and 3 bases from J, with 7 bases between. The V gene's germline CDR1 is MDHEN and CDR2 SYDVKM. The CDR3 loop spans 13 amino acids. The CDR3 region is CASSSVGGNTIYF. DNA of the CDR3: TGTGCCAGCAGTTCCGTAGGTGGAAACACCATATATTTT.

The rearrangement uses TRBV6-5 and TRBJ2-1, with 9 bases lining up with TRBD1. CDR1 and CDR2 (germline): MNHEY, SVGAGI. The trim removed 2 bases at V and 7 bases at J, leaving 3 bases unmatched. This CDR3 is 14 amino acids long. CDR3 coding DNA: TGTGCCAGCAGTTACATACAGGGGGCAAATGAGCAGTTCTTC. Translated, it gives CASSYIQGANEQFF.